This T cell receptor (beta chain) was found in a study of lymphopenia after photon versus proton radiotherapy. General study findings and limits: Larger post-nadir TCR diversity loss correlated inversely with survival in deceased patients.

Only in-frame clones appear in the TCRdb table, and some are missing; sequencing was by immunoSEQ multiplex PCR. The sample records about 45,000 clones, roughly 87% being singletons. As concerns this clone: Antigen specificity is unknown.

This TCR was sampled from a man aged 35 to 55 with gastric cancer. The sequencing here drew on peripheral blood, taken from a patient treated with photon-based radiotherapy.

CDR3 sequence (DNA): TGTGCCAGCAGCGTAGTAGGAGGGATGAACACTGAAGCTTTCTTT. It yields the protein CASSVVGGMNTEAFF. The chain uses TRBV9 and TRBJ1-1, with D unclear. Deletions cut 0 bases from V and 0 bases from J, with 9 bases between. The CDR3 contains 15 residues. CDR1 and CDR2 (germline): SGDLS, YYNGEE. The full variable domain, completed using reference TRBV9 and TRBJ1-1, is DSGVTQTPKHLITATGQRVTLRCSPRSGDLSVYWYQQSLDQGLQFLIQYYNGEERAKGNILERFSAQQFPDLHSELNLSSLELGDSALYFCASSVVGGMNTEAFFGQGTRLTVV.